Presented here are 26 T cell receptor beta chains from one specimen sequenced in a study of blood T cell repertoires in COVID-19. Some clones are missing from TCRdb's copy, which holds only in-frame ones; the method was immunoSEQ multiplex PCR. Among around 86,000 clones, over 75% were seen once, and the ten largest hold around 7.4%. Sequencing input: peripheral blood. The origin of the receptors is a human donor with acute or convalescent COVID-19. The donor label of this sample is uncertain.

This rearrangement joins TRBV28 to TRBJ1-2; 8 bases are shared with TRBD1. CDR1 is MDHEN and CDR2 is SYDVKM in the germline V gene. The CDR3 sequence is 15 residues long. Trimming took 6 bases from V and 2 from J; bases not matched to a gene: 8. DNA of the CDR3: TGTGCCAGCAGCCGAGGGACAGGAGAAAACTATGGCTACACCTTC. It is translated as CASSRGTGENYGYTF.

The J gene is TRBJ2-3, the V gene TRBV2, with a possible D match to TRBD2 (6 bases). V was shortened by 10 bases and J by 5 bases, with 16 bases between the two germline ends. The CDR3 runs to 13 residues. The germline CDR1 and CDR2 sequences are SNHLY and FYNNEI. The CDR3 reads CATSRRGEDTQYF. In nucleotides, the CDR3 is TGTGCCACCTCGAGGAGGGGCGAAGATACGCAGTATTTT. The whole variable domain, remainder taken from reference TRBV2 and TRBJ2-3, is EPEVTQTPSHQVTQMGQEVILRCVPISNHLYFYWYRQILGQKVEFLVSFYNNEISEKSEIFDDQFSVERPDGSNFTLKIRSTKLEDSAMYFCATSRRGEDTQYFGPGTRLTVL.

The chain joins TRBV5-4 to TRBJ2-5; D remains unclear. CDR3 length: 15 amino acids. In germline, CDR1 is SGHNT, CDR2 YYREEE (reference sequence). Trimming shortened V by 2 bases and J by 0 bases, and 11 bases separated the two germline ends. The CDR3 loop is CASSLYAAHQETQYF. The CDR3, as DNA: TGTGCCAGCAGCTTATACGCAGCGCACCAAGAGACCCAGTACTTC.

This chain links TRBV11-3 with TRBJ1-6; D is unclear. This CDR3 spans 16 amino acids. CDR1 is SGHNT, CDR2 YENEEA, per germline. V lost 0 bases and J lost 0, with 6 bases in between. The CDR3 DNA follows: TGTGCCAGCAGCTTAGACGAGAGCTCCTATAATTCACCCCTCCACTTT. It encodes CASSLDESSYNSPLHF.

The chain has TRBV11-2 and TRBJ1-1; 7 nucleotides line up with TRBD1. Germline V gene lookup returns CDR1 SGHAT and CDR2 FQNNGV. CDR3 length: 14 amino acids. J gave up 2 bases and V 5 bases, and 5 bases lay outside the gene matches. The chain's CDR3 is CASSPGQANTEAFF. CDR3 in DNA: TGTGCCAGCAGCCCAGGACAGGCCAACACTGAAGCTTTCTTT.

The chain has TRBV9 and TRBJ2-3, with TRBD2 matching 10 bases. The V gene's germline CDR1 is SGDLS and CDR2 YYNGEE. CDR3 size: 15 residues. The V gene end was trimmed by 3 bases and the J gene end by 4 bases; junction bases not matched to a gene: 5. The chain's CDR3 is CASSGRTSGADTQYF. CDR3 coding DNA: TGTGCCAGCAGCGGCCGGACTAGCGGCGCAGATACGCAGTATTTT.

The rearrangement links TRBV6-6 to TRBJ2-5; 9 bases fit TRBD2. This CDR3 contains 15 residues. Germline V gene sequence: CDR1 MNHNY, CDR2 SVGAGI (reference sequence). The V gene end was trimmed by 0 bases and the J gene end by 5 bases; junction bases not matched to a gene: 4. The CDR3 spells CASSYSRGGRETQYF. The CDR3 nucleotides read TGTGCCAGCAGTTACTCGCGGGGGGGCCGGGAGACCCAGTACTTC.

The chain uses TRBV12-3 or TRBV12-4 and TRBJ1-1; the match to TRBD1 covers 7 bases. The CDR3 runs to 13 residues. J lost 4 bases, V lost 3 bases, and 2 bases had no gene match. CDR3 sequence reads: CASSLNRGTEAFF. CDR3 DNA sequence: TGTGCCAGCAGTTTGAACAGGGGCACTGAAGCTTTCTTT.

The V call is TRBV18, the J call TRBJ2-1, with unresolved D. V lost 0 bases, J lost 2 bases, and 5 bases lay in between. CDR1 is KGHSH and CDR2 is LQKENI in the germline V gene. This CDR3 is 14 amino acids long. In DNA, the CDR3 is TGTGCCAGCTCACCACCTGCAGCCTACAATGAGCAGTTCTTC. Translating gives CASSPPAAYNEQFF.

V usage is TRBV4-1 and J usage is TRBJ2-7; D perhaps matches TRBD1 (7 bases). CDR1 is MGHRA and CDR2 is YSYEKL in the germline V gene. V dropped 1 base and J dropped 2 bases, with 12 bases sitting between them. The CDR3 is 15 residues long. The CDR3 region has the DNA TGCGCCAGCAGCCAAGTGGAGGGGGCGGCCTACGAGCAGTACTTC. Its protein is CASSQVEGAAYEQYF.

DNA of the CDR3: TGTGCCAGTAAGGACAGGAACACTGAAGCTTTCTTT. Translation gives CASKDRNTEAFF. The V and J genes are TRBV19 and TRBJ1-1, with D perhaps matching TRBD1 (6 bases). CDR1 LNHDA and CDR2 SQIVND come from the germline V gene (reference sequence). This CDR3 contains 12 residues. Between the trimmed V and J ends, which lost 7 bases and 1 base, there was a span of 7 bases.

Details on this clone: One end of the junction varies from germline; a read error may be responsible. The chain employs TRBV4-1 and TRBJ2-3, with TRBD1 identical over 9 bases. The CDR3 is 16 residues long. Germline assignment: CDR1 MGHRA and CDR2 YSYEKL. CDR3 DNA: TGCGCCAGCAACCAACAGGGGGCCTTCCCCACAGATACGCAGTATTTT. Residues: CASNQQGAFPTDTQYF.

The rearrangement uses TRBV19 and TRBJ1-3, with 9 bases lining up with TRBD1. This CDR3 is 16 amino acids long. V gave up 8 bases and J gave up 2 bases; unmatched junction bases: 10. CDR1 and CDR2 from the germline V gene are LNHDA and SQIVND (reference sequence). The CDR3 DNA is TGTGCCAGTGGGCATCGACAGGGGGTGACTGGAAACACCATATATTTT. Protein product: CASGHRQGVTGNTIYF.

This chain joins TRBV6-5 and TRBJ2-7; D is perhaps TRBD1 (5 bases). V was shortened by 6 bases and J by 2 bases, with 11 bases between the two germline ends. The CDR3 has 13 amino acids. Germline values: CDR1 MNHEY, CDR2 SVGAGI. Here the CDR3 reads CASRQDFAYEQYF. CDR3 coding DNA: TGTGCCAGCAGACAGGATTTCGCCTACGAGCAGTACTTC.

The V gene is TRBV6-5, the J gene TRBJ2-2; D might be TRBD2 (5 bases). Trimming took 2 bases from V and 4 from J, leaving 14 bases between them. Germline V gene lookup returns CDR1 MNHEY and CDR2 SVGAGI. There are 16 residues in the CDR3. CDR3 sequence: CASSYGGPTTTGELFF. Written as DNA, the CDR3 is TGTGCCAGCAGTTACGGCGGGCCGACCACCACCGGGGAGCTGTTTTTT.

This clone was recorded a few times. The V and J genes are TRBV9 and TRBJ2-7; D perhaps matches TRBD1 (5 bases). V dropped 2 bases and J dropped 2 bases, with 11 bases sitting between them. The CDR3 is 14 residues long. Germline loops: CDR1 SGDLS, CDR2 YYNGEE. CDR3 nucleotide sequence: TGTGCCAGCAGCGTCGGTTGGGGCACCTACGAGCAGTACTTC. It specifies CASSVGWGTYEQYF.

The CDR3 protein is CASSSTGNSGANVLTF. The CDR3, as DNA: TGTGCCAGCAGCTCGACAGGGAACTCTGGGGCCAACGTCCTGACTTTC. J is TRBJ2-6 and V is TRBV9; 7 positions match TRBD1. With V trimmed by 4 bases and J by 0 bases, 4 bases remained unmatched. The CDR3 has 16 residues. Germline CDR1 reads SGDLS; CDR2 reads YYNGEE.

This clone has a single count. The J gene is TRBJ2-2, the V gene TRBV18, with 7 positions matching TRBD2. The CDR3 loop spans 15 amino acids. Germline CDR1 is KGHSH and CDR2 is LQKENI. The trim removed 2 bases at V and 2 bases at J, leaving 2 bases unmatched. The CDR3 nucleotides are TGTGCCAGCTCACCATGGGGGGGAAACACCGGGGAGCTGTTTTTT. This gives the protein CASSPWGGNTGELFF. The entire variable domain, with the rest obtained from reference TRBV18 and TRBJ2-2, is as follows: NAGVMQNPRHLVRRRGQEARLRCSPMKGHSHVYWYRQLPEEGLKFMVYLQKENIIDESGMPKERFSAEFPKEGPSILRIQQVVRGDSAAYFCASSPWGGNTGELFFGEGSRLTVL.

The count of this clone is one. The CDR3, as DNA: TGTGCCAGCAGCTCCGGGAGAACCCTCCTCACAGATACGCAGTATTTT. Its protein product is CASSSGRTLLTDTQYF. J is TRBJ2-3 and V is TRBV5-5; possible D gene TRBD2, 6 bases. The CDR3 is made up of 16 amino acids. CDR1 and CDR2 from the germline V gene are SGHKS and YYEKEE (reference sequence). Trimming removed 3 bases at V and 2 bases at J, with 16 bases between.

The gene calls are TRBV4-1 and TRBJ1-2, with 7 bases aligning to TRBD1. CDR1 is MGHRA, CDR2 YSYEKL, per germline. The CDR3 contains 17 residues. The junction had 8 bases not matched to a gene; V was cut back by 1 base and J by 0 bases. CDR3 loop: CASSQVVTGTANYGYTF. CDR3 bases: TGCGCCAGCAGCCAAGTGGTTACCGGGACAGCTAACTATGGCTACACCTTC.

This chain joins TRBV7-3 and TRBJ2-1, with D possibly matching TRBD1 (5 bases). Trimming removed 1 base from V and 4 bases from J, with 11 bases in between. Germline assignment: CDR1 SGHTA and CDR2 FQGTGA. This CDR3 is 15 amino acids long. CDR3 amino acids: CASSLSVTVYNEQFF. The CDR3 DNA is TGTGCCAGCAGCTTAAGTGTGACAGTATACAATGAGCAGTTCTTC.

J is TRBJ1-4 and V is TRBV5-1; perhaps TRBD1 as D (5 bases). CDR3 size: 14 residues. Germline CDR1 and CDR2: SGHRS and YFSETQ. The germline V and J ends were trimmed by 0 bases and 2 bases, with 5 bases remaining between them. As DNA, the CDR3 is TGCGCCAGCAGCTTGGGACAGACTAATGAAAAACTGTTTTTT. Residues: CASSLGQTNEKLFF. Filled out from reference TRBV5-1 and TRBJ1-4, the complete variable domain reads KAGVTQTPRYLIKTRGQQVTLSCSPISGHRSVSWYQQTPGQGLQFLFEYFSETQRNKGNFPGRFSGRQFSNSRSEMNVSTLELGDSALYLCASSLGQTNEKLFFGSGTQLSVL.

The chain couples TRBV15 to TRBJ2-7; D gene unclear. Between the trimmed V and J ends, which lost 0 bases and 7 bases, there was a span of 22 bases. This CDR3 has 17 residues. The germline V gene has CDR1 LNHNV and CDR2 YYDKDF (reference sequence). The CDR3 here is CATSRDRASGRRREQYF. For the CDR3, the DNA is TGTGCCACCAGCAGAGATCGAGCATCGGGTAGGAGACGGGAGCAGTACTTC.

The chain couples TRBV27 to TRBJ2-1; 11 bases map to TRBD1. The germline gives CDR1 MNHEY, CDR2 SMNVEV (reference sequence). The V segment lost 8 bases and the J segment 7 bases; nucleotides outside the gene matches: 7. This CDR3 contains 14 residues. CDR3: CASGGQGALNEQFF. CDR3 DNA sequence: TGTGCCAGCGGCGGACAGGGGGCTTTGAATGAGCAGTTCTTC.

The chain has TRBV6-1 and TRBJ2-7, with D possibly TRBD2 on 7 matching bases. CDR1 is MNHNS, CDR2 SASEGT, per germline. The germline V and J ends were trimmed by 4 bases and 2 bases, with 18 bases remaining between them. The CDR3 contains 16 residues. The DNA of the CDR3 is TGTGCCAGCAGTGGGGATATAGGGGGGGTTCCCTACGAGCAGTACTTC. Residues: CASSGDIGGVPYEQYF.

V is TRBV9 and J is TRBJ1-2; D gene ambiguous. CDR1 and CDR2 (germline): SGDLS, YYNGEE. CDR3 length: 12 residues. V lost 4 bases to trimming and J lost 8 bases, with 12 bases between them. CDR3 sequence (DNA): TGTGCCAGCAGCCCCCACGAGGGAGGCTACACCTTC. Residues: CASSPHEGGYTF.